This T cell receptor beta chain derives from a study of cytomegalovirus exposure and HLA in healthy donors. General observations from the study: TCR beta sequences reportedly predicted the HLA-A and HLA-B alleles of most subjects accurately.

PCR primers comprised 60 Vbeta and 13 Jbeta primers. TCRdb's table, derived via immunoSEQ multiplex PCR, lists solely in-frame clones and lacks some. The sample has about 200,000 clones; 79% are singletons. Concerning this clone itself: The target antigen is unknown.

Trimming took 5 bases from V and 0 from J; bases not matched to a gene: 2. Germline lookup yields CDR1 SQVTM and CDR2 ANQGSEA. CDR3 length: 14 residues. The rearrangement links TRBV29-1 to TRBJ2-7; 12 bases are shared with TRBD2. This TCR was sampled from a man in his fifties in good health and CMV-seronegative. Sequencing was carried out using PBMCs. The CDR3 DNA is TGCAGCGTTCAGACTAGCGGGAGCTCCTACGAGCAGTACTTC. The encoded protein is CSVQTSGSSYEQYF.